This TCR beta chain was sequenced for a study of response to subunit inactivated influenza vaccine. One entry per CDR3 protein results from TCRdb running MiXCR on the RT-PCR reads. The sample lists 500,000 to 600,000 distinct CDR3 sequences; approximately 10% were seen once. Trimming took 4 bases from V and 5 from J, leaving 14 bases between them. The CDR3 contains 14 residues. CDR1 and CDR2 (germline): SGHRS, YFSETQ. These data were also reused for a study on T cells expressing NK-cell markers. In that study: With UMIs, 5'RACE template switching was used to make TCR beta cDNA.

The TCR comes from a man aged 50 to 60 who received an inactivated influenza vaccine. The rearrangement joins TRBV5-1 to TRBJ2-3; perhaps D is TRBD1 or TRBD2 (6 bases each). The sample consisted of PBMCs from blood, taken on the day of vaccination. The CDR3, as DNA: TGCGCCAGCAGCACCGGAGGGGGGAAAGATACGCAGTATTTT. It encodes CASSTGGGKDTQYF.